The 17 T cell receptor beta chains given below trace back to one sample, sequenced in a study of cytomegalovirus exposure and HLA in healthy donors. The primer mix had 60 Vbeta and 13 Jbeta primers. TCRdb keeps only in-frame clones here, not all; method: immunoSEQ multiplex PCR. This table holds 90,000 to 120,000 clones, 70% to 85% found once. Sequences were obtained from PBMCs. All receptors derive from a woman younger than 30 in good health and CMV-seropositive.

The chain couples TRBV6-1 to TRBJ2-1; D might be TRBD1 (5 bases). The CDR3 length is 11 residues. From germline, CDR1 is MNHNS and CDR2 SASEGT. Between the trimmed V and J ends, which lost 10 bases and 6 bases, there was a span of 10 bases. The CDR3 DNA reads TGTGCCACCCTGGACATCAATGAGCAGTTCTTC. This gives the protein CATLDINEQFF.

Here the CDR3 DNA reads TGCGCCAGCAGCTTTCAGTCCTACACTGAAGCTTTCTTT. Translation gives CASSFQSYTEAFF. The chain combines TRBV5-1 with TRBJ1-1; D gene unclear. CDR1 and CDR2 from the germline V gene are SGHRS and YFSETQ. Trimming cost V 2 bases and J 3 bases, with 8 bases left between them. The length of the CDR3 is 13 residues.

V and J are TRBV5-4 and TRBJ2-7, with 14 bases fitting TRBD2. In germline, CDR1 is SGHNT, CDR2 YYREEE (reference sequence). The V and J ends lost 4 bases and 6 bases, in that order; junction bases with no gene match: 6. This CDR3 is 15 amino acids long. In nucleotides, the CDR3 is TGTGCCAGCAGCATTGGGACTAGCGGGAGAGGCGAGCAGTACTTC. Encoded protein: CASSIGTSGRGEQYF.

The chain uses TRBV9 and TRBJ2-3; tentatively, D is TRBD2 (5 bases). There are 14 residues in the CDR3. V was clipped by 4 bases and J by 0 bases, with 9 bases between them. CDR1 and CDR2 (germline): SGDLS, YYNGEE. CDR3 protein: CASSRTGSTDTQYF. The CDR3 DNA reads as TGTGCCAGCAGCAGAACGGGAAGCACAGATACGCAGTATTTT.

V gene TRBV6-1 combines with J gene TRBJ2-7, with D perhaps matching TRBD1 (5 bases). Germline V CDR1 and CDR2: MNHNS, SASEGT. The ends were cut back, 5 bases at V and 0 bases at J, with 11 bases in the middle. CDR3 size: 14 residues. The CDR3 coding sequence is TGTGCCAGCAGTACAGGTTTTCCCTCCTACGAGCAGTACTTC. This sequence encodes CASSTGFPSYEQYF.

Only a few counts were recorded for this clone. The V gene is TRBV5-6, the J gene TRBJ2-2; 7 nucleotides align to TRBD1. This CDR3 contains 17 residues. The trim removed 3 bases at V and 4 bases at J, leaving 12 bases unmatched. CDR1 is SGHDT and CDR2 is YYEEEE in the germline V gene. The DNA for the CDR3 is TGTGCCAGCAGCTCCTTAGGAAAAACAGGGGTCACCGGGGAGCTGTTTTTT. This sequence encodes CASSSLGKTGVTGELFF.

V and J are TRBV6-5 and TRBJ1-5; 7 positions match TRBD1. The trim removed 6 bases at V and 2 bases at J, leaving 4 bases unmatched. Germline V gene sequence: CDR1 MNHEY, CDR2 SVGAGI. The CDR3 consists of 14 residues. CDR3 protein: CASRLTGGNQPQHF. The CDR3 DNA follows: TGTGCCAGCAGACTTACAGGGGGCAATCAGCCCCAGCATTTT.

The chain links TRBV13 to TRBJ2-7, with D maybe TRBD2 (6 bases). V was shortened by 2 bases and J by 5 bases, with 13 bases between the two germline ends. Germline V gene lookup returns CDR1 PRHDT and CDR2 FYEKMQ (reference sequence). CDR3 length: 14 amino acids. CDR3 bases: TGTGCCAGCAGCTTATCCGGGAGCCGCCACGAGCAGTACTTC. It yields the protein CASSLSGSRHEQYF.

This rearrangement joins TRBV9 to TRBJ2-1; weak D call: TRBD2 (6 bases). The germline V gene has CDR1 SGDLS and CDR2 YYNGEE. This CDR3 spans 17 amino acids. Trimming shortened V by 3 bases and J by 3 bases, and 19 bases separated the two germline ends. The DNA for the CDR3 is TGTGCCAGCAGCGCTGTACCCTCTGGGACTGGCTACAATGAGCAGTTCTTC. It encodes CASSAVPSGTGYNEQFF.

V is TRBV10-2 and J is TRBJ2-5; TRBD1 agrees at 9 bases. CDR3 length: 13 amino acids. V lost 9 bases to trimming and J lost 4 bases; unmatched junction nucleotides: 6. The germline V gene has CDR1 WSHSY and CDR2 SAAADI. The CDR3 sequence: CASFMTGGETQYF. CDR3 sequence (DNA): TGCGCCAGTTTTATGACAGGGGGAGAGACCCAGTACTTC.

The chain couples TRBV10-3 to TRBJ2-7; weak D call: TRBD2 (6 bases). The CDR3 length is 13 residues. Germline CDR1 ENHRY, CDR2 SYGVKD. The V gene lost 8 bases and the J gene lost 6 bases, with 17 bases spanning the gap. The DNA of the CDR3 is TGTGCCATCGGGACTCCGAAGTTTGGCGAGCAGTACGTC. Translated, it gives CAIGTPKFGEQYV.

CDR3 amino acids: CASSQDRVLTF. The CDR3 DNA is TGCGCCAGCAGCCAAGATAGAGTCCTGACTTTC. The V call is TRBV4-1, the J call TRBJ2-6; the D is unclear. The CDR3 runs 11 residues. The ends were cut back, 0 bases at V and 13 bases at J, with 4 bases in the middle. The germline V gene has CDR1 MGHRA and CDR2 YSYEKL.

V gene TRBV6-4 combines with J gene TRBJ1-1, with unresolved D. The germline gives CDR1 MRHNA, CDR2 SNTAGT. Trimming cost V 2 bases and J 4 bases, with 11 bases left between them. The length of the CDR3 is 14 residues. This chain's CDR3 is CASSDRDSGTEAFF. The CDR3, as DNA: TGTGCCAGCAGTGACAGGGATAGCGGCACTGAAGCTTTCTTT.

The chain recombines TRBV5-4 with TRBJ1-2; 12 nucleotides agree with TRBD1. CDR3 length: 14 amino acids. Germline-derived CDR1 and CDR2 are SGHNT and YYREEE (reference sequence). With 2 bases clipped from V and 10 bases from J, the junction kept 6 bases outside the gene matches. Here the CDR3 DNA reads TGTGCCAGCAGCTTAGGGACAGGGGGCGCGTCCTACACCTTC. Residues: CASSLGTGGASYTF.

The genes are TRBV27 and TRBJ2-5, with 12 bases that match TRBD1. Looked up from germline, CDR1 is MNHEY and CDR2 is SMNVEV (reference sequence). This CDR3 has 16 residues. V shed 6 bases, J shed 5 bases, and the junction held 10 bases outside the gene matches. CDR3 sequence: CASRKPGTGGHETQYF. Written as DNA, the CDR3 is TGTGCCAGCAGGAAACCCGGGACAGGGGGCCACGAGACCCAGTACTTC.

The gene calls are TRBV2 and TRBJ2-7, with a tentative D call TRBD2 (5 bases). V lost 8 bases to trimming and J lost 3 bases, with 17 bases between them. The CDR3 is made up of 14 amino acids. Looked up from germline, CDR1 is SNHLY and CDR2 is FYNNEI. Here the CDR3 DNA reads TGTGCCAGCCTTGGAGTGAGCGGCGTCTACGAGCAGTACTTC. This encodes CASLGVSGVYEQYF.

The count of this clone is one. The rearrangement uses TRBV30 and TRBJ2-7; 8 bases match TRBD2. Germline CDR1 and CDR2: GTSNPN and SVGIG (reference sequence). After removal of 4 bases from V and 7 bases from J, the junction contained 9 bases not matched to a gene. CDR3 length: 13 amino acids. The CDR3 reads CAWTPGGPREQYF. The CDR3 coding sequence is TGTGCCTGGACCCCGGGAGGGCCGAGGGAGCAGTACTTC. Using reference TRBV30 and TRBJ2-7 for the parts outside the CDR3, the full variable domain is SQTIHQWPATLVQPVGSPLSLECTVEGTSNPNLYWYRQAAGRGLQLLFYSVGIGQISSEVPQNLSASRPQDRQFILSSKKLLLSDSGFYLCAWTPGGPREQYFGPGTRLTVT.